The rows below give T cell receptor beta chains drawn from one sample of a study of T cell repertoires in cytomegalovirus infection. MiXCR, run by TCRdb on the reads, gives a single entry per CDR3 protein. The top ten hold roughly 70% of the sample, which has tens of thousands of distinct CDR3 sequences, approximately 36% seen once. Their antigens are not known. The specimen was PBMCs, sequenced either directly or after in vitro stimulation (not recorded which). Receptor source: a human donor in good health (CMV status not recorded). Some clones in this sample may be carry-over from other donors' samples. Each CDR3 is given with its conserved first and last residue. The D gene is left open where the match is weak. Where a row states a size, it is once, few, many or the class of an expanded clone; other rows omit it.

clone_size	v_call	j_call	d_call	cdr3_nt	cdr3_aa
NA	TRBV19	TRBJ2-2	TRBD1	TGTGCCAGTAGTGGCGGGACAGGAGCGAACACCGGGGAGCTGTTTTTT	CASSGGTGANTGELFF
many	TRBV7-2	TRBJ1-3	NA	TGTGCCAGCAGCACCCGGGCTGGAAACACCATATATTTT	CASSTRAGNTIYF
NA	TRBV19	TRBJ1-2	TRBD1	TGTGCCAGTATTCCGGGACAGGGGATTTACTATGGCTACACCTTC	CASIPGQGIYYGYTF
few	TRBV25-1	TRBJ1-5	TRBD1	TGTGCCAGCAGTGAAGGGACAGACTATCAGCCCCAGCATTTT	CASSEGTDYQPQHF
few	TRBV19	TRBJ2-1	NA	TGTGCCAGTAGCATCTCCCTGCTGAGCTCCTACAATGAGCAGTTCTTC	CASSISLLSSYNEQFF
NA	TRBV4-3	TRBJ2-7	NA	TGCGCCAGCAGCCAGGGACCCGCAGGGAACACAGACGAGCAGTACTTC	CASSQGPAGNTDEQYF
many	TRBV6-2/TRBV6-3	TRBJ2-1	NA	TGTGCCAGCAGTTACCGTTGGGACAATGAGCAGTTCTTC	CASSYRWDNEQFF
NA	TRBV9	TRBJ2-7	NA	TGTGCCAGCAGCCGAGGTGAGGGGAACGAGCAGTACTTC	CASSRGEGNEQYF
few	TRBV19	TRBJ1-1	NA	TGTGCCAGTAGTAGCAGGCTGAACACTGAAGCTTTCTTT	CASSSRLNTEAFF
many	TRBV7-2	TRBJ2-5	NA	TGTGCCAGCAGCACACAGGGCCTGATACAAGAGACCCAGTACTTC	CASSTQGLIQETQYF
few	TRBV10-3	TRBJ2-1	NA	TGTGCCATCGTTTTGGGGGACGGCTCTAATGAGCAGTTCTTC	CAIVLGDGSNEQFF
once	TRBV5-1	TRBJ1-2	NA	TGCGCCAGCAGCTTGGAGGGCGACGGCTACACCTTC	CASSLEGDGYTF
NA	TRBV5-1	TRBJ2-7	NA	TGCGCCAGCAGCTCTTCTGGCGGGTCAGCCTACGAGCAGTACTTC	CASSSSGGSAYEQYF
few	TRBV5-5	TRBJ2-1	TRBD1	TGTGCCAGCAGTGTATACAGGGGGCAAGGAAATGAGCAGTTCTTC	CASSVYRGQGNEQFF
few	TRBV20-1	TRBJ1-1	NA	TGCAGTGCTAGAGATAGCGGGGCCCCGTCGAACACTGAAGCTTTCTTT	CSARDSGAPSNTEAFF
few	TRBV12-3/TRBV12-4	TRBJ2-1	TRBD1	TGTGCCAGCAGTTTGGGGGGACAGGGCTATAATGAGCAGTTCTTC	CASSLGGQGYNEQFF
few	TRBV5-1	TRBJ2-3	NA	TGCGCCAGCAGCACGGGGGGCGCAAGGACAGATACGCAGTATTTT	CASSTGGARTDTQYF
NA	TRBV6-6	TRBJ1-2	NA	TGTGCCAGCAGTTACCCCTATTCTGACAGATCCTATGGCTACACCTTC	CASSYPYSDRSYGYTF
NA	TRBV7-6	TRBJ2-7	NA	TGTGCCAGCAGCTTAGAATCGGGCGAGCAGTACTTC	CASSLESGEQYF
NA	TRBV6-8	TRBJ2-1	NA	TGTGCCAGCAGTCAGACTCTACAAAATGAGCAGTTCTTC	CASSQTLQNEQFF
few	TRBV19	TRBJ2-5	NA	TGTGCCAGTCGCGGGAACCAAGAGACCCAGTACTTC	CASRGNQETQYF
NA	TRBV20-1	TRBJ1-1	TRBD1	TGCAGTGCTAGAGTTGTGGGACAGGGGGGCACTGAAGCTTTCTTT	CSARVVGQGGTEAFF
NA	TRBV7-2	TRBJ1-5	TRBD1	TGTGCCAGCAGCTTAGGACAGGGTTACAATCAGCCCCAGCATTTT	CASSLGQGYNQPQHF
NA	TRBV11-2	TRBJ1-1	NA	TGTGCCAGCAGTCAACAACCGAACACTGAAGCTTTCTTT	CASSQQPNTEAFF
NA	TRBV4-2	TRBJ2-7	TRBD2	TGTGCCAGCAGCCAAGGGGGACTAGACTACGAGCAGTACTTC	CASSQGGLDYEQYF
few	TRBV7-2	TRBJ2-2	NA	TGTGCCAGCAGCTTAACGTTGCTCACCGGGGAGCTGTTTTTT	CASSLTLLTGELFF
NA	TRBV20-1	TRBJ1-1	NA	TGCAGTGCTCAATACAGGAAGAACACTGAAGCTTTCTTT	CSAQYRKNTEAFF
NA	TRBV6-2/TRBV6-3	TRBJ2-7	TRBD1	TGTGCCAGCAGTTACTTGGCAGGGGGCTACGAGCAGTACTTC	CASSYLAGGYEQYF
many	TRBV7-2	TRBJ1-5	NA	TGTGCCAGCAGCCCCGGAAGGGGGGGCAATCAGCCCCAGCATTTT	CASSPGRGGNQPQHF
NA	TRBV27	TRBJ2-1	TRBD2	TGTGCCAGCAGCCCCCGGCTTGCGGGGGCCTACAATGAGCAGTTCTTC	CASSPRLAGAYNEQFF
few	TRBV2	TRBJ1-1	NA	TGTGCCAGCAGCTACACTGAAGCTTTCTTT	CASSYTEAFF
few	TRBV19	TRBJ2-2	TRBD2	TGTGCCAGTAGTCCCGGGGGGGTCGGAAACACCGGGGAGCTGTTTTTT	CASSPGGVGNTGELFF
many	TRBV5-1	TRBJ2-5	NA	TGCGCCAGCAGCTCAGGACGGCTCCAAGAGACCCAGTACTTC	CASSSGRLQETQYF
few	TRBV7-2	TRBJ1-1	NA	TGTGCCAGCAGCCCACGCCCGGGGGAGGACAAACAGAACACTGAAGCTTTCTTT	CASSPRPGEDKQNTEAFF
NA	TRBV19	TRBJ2-7	NA	TGTGCCAGTAGTATCACTACACTAAGCTACGAGCAGTACTTC	CASSITTLSYEQYF
few	TRBV19	TRBJ1-1	NA	TGTGCCAGACCGGAATACCTTTTGAGGACTGAAGCTTTCTTT	CARPEYLLRTEAFF
NA	TRBV7-7	TRBJ2-5	NA	TGTGCCAGCAGCTTAGGGGTTGGAGAGACCCAGTACTTC	CASSLGVGETQYF
NA	TRBV12-3/TRBV12-4	TRBJ1-1	NA	TGTGCCAGCAGATCTCCCAGAAGCACCACTGAAGCTTTCTTT	CASRSPRSTTEAFF
NA	TRBV12-3/TRBV12-4	TRBJ2-7	TRBD2	TGTGCCAGCAGTTTAGGTAGCGGGGTCTCCTACGAGCAGTACTTC	CASSLGSGVSYEQYF
NA	TRBV20-1	TRBJ2-5	NA	TGCAGTGCCCTCAGGGGGGCCGAGACCCAGTACTTC	CSALRGAETQYF
many	TRBV29-1	TRBJ2-3	NA	TGCAGCGTTCGTGTCCAAACAGATACGCAGTATTTT	CSVRVQTDTQYF
many	TRBV7-8	TRBJ1-4	NA	TGTGCCAGCAGCTCCAAAACCCTCCTATCACCTAATGAAAAACTGTTTTTT	CASSSKTLLSPNEKLFF
few	TRBV7-8	TRBJ1-2	TRBD1	TGTGCCAGCAGCTATAAATGGACAGGGGACTATGGCTACACCTTC	CASSYKWTGDYGYTF
NA	TRBV6-6	TRBJ1-3	TRBD1	TGTGCCAGCAGTTCTTCAGGGGGGTACCGAAACACCATATATTTT	CASSSSGGYRNTIYF
few	TRBV10-3	TRBJ2-5	NA	TGTGCCATCAGTGAGTCGGGAGCCCAAGAGACCCAGTACTTC	CAISESGAQETQYF
few	TRBV7-8	TRBJ2-7	TRBD2	TGTGCCAGCAGAGAGTCTAGCGGCTACGTATACGAGCAGTACTTC	CASRESSGYVYEQYF
NA	TRBV6-5	TRBJ2-7	NA	TGTGCCAGCGGTCCTATCTGGGAGGGGGGGACCTACGAGCAGTACTTC	CASGPIWEGGTYEQYF
NA	TRBV7-2	TRBJ2-3	NA	TGTGCCAGCAGCTTAAGTGGGGATTCTTCCACAGATACGCAGTATTTT	CASSLSGDSSTDTQYF
NA	TRBV28	TRBJ2-3	NA	TGTGCCAGCAATGGCCCTCCGGATACGCAGTATTTT	CASNGPPDTQYF
NA	TRBV2	TRBJ2-7	TRBD1	TGTGCCAGCGGGGGCAGGGGGCGCTTCTCGGTCTACGAGCAGTACTTC	CASGGRGRFSVYEQYF
NA	TRBV3-1	TRBJ1-6	NA	TGTGCCAGCAGCCAAGGGCGGGGAACACCCCTCCACTTT	CASSQGRGTPLHF
few	TRBV12-3/TRBV12-4	TRBJ1-2	TRBD1	TGTGCCAGCAGGCCGCAGGGGGTTCTCGGCTACACCTTC	CASRPQGVLGYTF
many	TRBV29-1	TRBJ2-2	NA	TGCAGCGTTGTGGCACAGGGAGGGTCCGGGGAGCTGTTTTTT	CSVVAQGGSGELFF
many	TRBV7-2	TRBJ2-1	NA	TGTGCCAGCAGCTTAGCCGGGACGTACAATGAGCAGTTCTTC	CASSLAGTYNEQFF
NA	TRBV7-8	TRBJ2-1	NA	TGTGCCAGCAACACTTTCGGGGGAGAGAACAATGAGCAGTTCTTC	CASNTFGGENNEQFF